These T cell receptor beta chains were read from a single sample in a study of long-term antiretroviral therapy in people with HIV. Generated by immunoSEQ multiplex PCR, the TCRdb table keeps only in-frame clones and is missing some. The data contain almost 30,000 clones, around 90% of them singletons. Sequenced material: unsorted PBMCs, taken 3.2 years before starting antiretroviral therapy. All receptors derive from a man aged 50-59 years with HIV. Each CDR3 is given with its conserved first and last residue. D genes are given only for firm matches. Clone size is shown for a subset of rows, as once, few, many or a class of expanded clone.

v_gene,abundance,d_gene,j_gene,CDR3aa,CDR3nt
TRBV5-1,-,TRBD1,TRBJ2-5,CASSNGQGYETQYF,TGCGCCAGCAGCAACGGACAGGGTTACGAGACCCAGTACTTC
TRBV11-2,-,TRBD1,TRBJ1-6,CASRPTGGQNSPLHF,TGTGCCAGCAGACCGACAGGGGGTCAGAATTCACCCCTCCACTTT
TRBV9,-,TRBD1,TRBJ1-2,CASMGQGPDGYTF,TGTGCCAGCATGGGACAGGGTCCAGATGGCTACACCTTC
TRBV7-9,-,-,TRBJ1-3,CASSFGLPDANTIYF,TGTGCCAGCAGCTTCGGTCTCCCGGACGCAAACACCATATATTTT
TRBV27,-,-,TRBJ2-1,CASSTAYNEQFF,TGTGCCAGCAGTACAGCTTACAATGAGCAGTTCTTC
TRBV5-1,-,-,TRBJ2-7,CATREGATNEQYF,TGCGCCACCCGGGAGGGGGCCACTAACGAGCAGTACTTC
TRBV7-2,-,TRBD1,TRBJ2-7,CASGPRQGYYEQYF,TGTGCCAGCGGCCCCAGACAGGGATACTACGAGCAGTACTTC
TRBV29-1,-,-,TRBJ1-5,CSVGTDDQPQHF,TGCAGCGTTGGCACGGACGATCAGCCCCAGCATTTT
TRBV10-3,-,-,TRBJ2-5,CAISESRTAWVAAQYF,TGTGCCATCAGTGAGTCGAGGACAGCCTGGGTCGCGGCCCAGTACTTC
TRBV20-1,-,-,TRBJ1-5,CSARGNQPQHF,TGCAGTGCTAGAGGAAATCAGCCCCAGCATTTT
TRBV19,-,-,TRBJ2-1,CASSGSIYNEQFF,TGTGCCAGTAGCGGGAGCATTTACAATGAGCAGTTCTTC
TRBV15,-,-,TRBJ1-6,CATSRDQGGDSPLHF,TGTGCCACCAGCAGAGATCAGGGAGGGGATTCACCCCTCCACTTT
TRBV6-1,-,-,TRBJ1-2,CASSVHWGGRGYTF,TGTGCCAGCAGCGTTCATTGGGGGGGACGGGGCTACACCTTC
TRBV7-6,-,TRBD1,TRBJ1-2,CASSLGQDYGYTF,TGTGCCAGCAGCTTGGGACAGGACTATGGCTACACCTTC
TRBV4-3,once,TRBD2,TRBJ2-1,CASSQGLIAGGYNEQFF,TGCGCCAGCAGCCAAGGGCTGATAGCGGGGGGTTACAATGAGCAGTTCTTC
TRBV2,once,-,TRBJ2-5,CASSSGTIGDQYF,TGTGCCAGCAGTTCCGGGACCATTGGTGACCAGTACTTC
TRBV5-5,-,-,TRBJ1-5,CASSLWVAGLSNQPQHF,TGTGCCAGCAGCTTGTGGGTCGCGGGACTCAGCAATCAGCCCCAGCATTTT